These 31 T cell receptor beta chains originate from one sample sequenced in a study of a mutant IDH1 vaccine in newly diagnosed glioma. Antigen specificity for these receptors is unknown. Generated by immunoSEQ multiplex PCR, the TCRdb table keeps only in-frame clones and is missing some. Here the sample spans more than 50,000 clones, around 89% being singletons. Time point of the sample: week 11, during vaccination. Every vaccine dose comprised 300 ug of mutant IDH1 20-mer peptide plus topical imiquimod. Material: PBMCs, obtained from a glioma patient whose treatment included an IDH1 peptide vaccine. These receptor sequences come from a man aged 40-49 years with glioma.

This clone has more than one count but fewer than ten. The chain links TRBV4-1 to TRBJ2-5; 10 nucleotides match TRBD2. CDR3 length: 19 amino acids. The ends lost 4 bases at V and 5 bases at J; junction bases unmatched: 19. Germline CDR1 reads MGHRA; CDR2 reads YSYEKL. CDR3 nucleotide sequence: TGCGCCAGCAGCCCGTATCAAGGGGCTAGCGGGAGAAAAACGGAGACCCAGTACTTC. It translates to CASSPYQGASGRKTETQYF.

The chain combines TRBV27 with TRBJ1-4, with 7 bases lining up with TRBD1. Germline assignment: CDR1 MNHEY and CDR2 SMNVEV (reference sequence). This CDR3 is 15 amino acids long. Trimming cost V 1 base and J 8 bases; bases outside gene matches: 7. The CDR3 here is CASSLYRQGGEKLFF. The CDR3 DNA is TGTGCCAGCAGTTTATATAGACAGGGAGGGGAAAAACTGTTTTTT.

This clone appeared a single time. The rearrangement uses TRBV14 and TRBJ1-1; D possibly corresponds to TRBD1 (6 bases). Germline V gene lookup returns CDR1 SGHDN and CDR2 FVKESK. The CDR3 runs 15 residues. Trimming pared 4 bases from V and 0 bases from J, leaving 12 bases between. The CDR3 bases are TGTGCCAGCAGCCGGGACACGGTCATGAACACTGAAGCTTTCTTT. This codes for CASSRDTVMNTEAFF.

As DNA, the CDR3 is TGTGCCAGCAGTTACGCGACAACAGGGGGCGAAGATGGCTACACCTTC. Translation gives CASSYATTGGEDGYTF. J is TRBJ1-2 and V is TRBV6-5; 9 bases agree with TRBD1. The CDR3 runs 16 residues. CDR1 MNHEY and CDR2 SVGAGI come from the germline V gene. V shed 2 bases and J 6 bases; nucleotides not matched to a gene: 10.

The rearrangement links TRBV7-2 to TRBJ2-3; no definite D call. The CDR3 extends over 11 amino acids. Trimming left V 2 bases short and J 5 bases short, with 2 bases between. The germline V gene has CDR1 SGHTA and CDR2 FQGNSA. CDR3 nucleotide sequence: TGTGCCAGCAGCTTAAGAGATACGCAGTATTTT. Residues: CASSLRDTQYF.

This rearrangement joins TRBV5-1 to TRBJ2-5, with D possibly TRBD1 on 6 matching bases. The tail of the sequence fits TRBJ2-7 better, so the J call may be wrong. Germline CDR1 and CDR2: SGHRS and YFSETQ. This CDR3 has 16 residues. The CDR3 coding sequence is TGCGCCAGCAGCTTGGCAGTGTTTTCAGGGGACTACGAGCAGTACTTC. Protein sequence: CASSLAVFSGDYEQYF.

This clone was detected only a few times. The V gene is TRBV6-4, the J gene TRBJ2-2, with D unresolved. The V and J ends lost 3 bases and 6 bases respectively, with 8 bases between them. The V gene's germline CDR1 is MRHNA and CDR2 SNTAGT. The CDR3 length is 13 residues. CDR3 nucleotide sequence: TGTGCCAGCAGTGAACGGCTATCCGGGGAGCTGTTTTTT. This codes for CASSERLSGELFF.

This chain links TRBV10-3 with TRBJ2-7; TRBD2 matches at 8 bases. The CDR3 runs to 13 residues. Germline lookup yields CDR1 ENHRY and CDR2 SYGVKD. J gave up 5 bases and V 10 bases, and 10 bases lay outside the gene matches. The CDR3 DNA reads TGTGCCAGCAGCGGGAGTCCCCCCCACGAGCAGTACTTC. It encodes CASSGSPPHEQYF.

The chain employs TRBV2 and TRBJ1-3, with no clear D. Germline values: CDR1 SNHLY, CDR2 FYNNEI. V lost 1 base and J 3 bases, leaving 7 bases between the germline ends. The CDR3 extends over 14 amino acids. CDR3 bases: TGTGCCAGCAGTGAAGAGGCAGTTGGAAACACCATATATTTT. Protein sequence: CASSEEAVGNTIYF.

The chain recombines TRBV7-3 with TRBJ2-1, with 10 bases lining up with TRBD2. The CDR3 is 16 amino acids. Germline V gene data show CDR1 as SGHTA and CDR2 as FQGTGA. V trimming: 5 bases; J trimming: 7 bases; junction bases outside the gene matches: 11. In DNA, the CDR3 is TGTGCCAGCAGCCCAAGTCCCGGGACTAGCGCGAATGAGCAGTTCTTC. It codes for CASSPSPGTSANEQFF.

This clone was found a few times. The chain employs TRBV11-2 and TRBJ2-2; 9 bases line up with TRBD1. Unmatched junction bases numbered 3, after V lost 5 bases and J lost 2 bases. The CDR3 loop spans 15 amino acids. CDR1 and CDR2 (germline): SGHAT, FQNNGV. CDR3 protein: CASSMDRGNTGELFF. For the CDR3, the DNA is TGTGCCAGCAGCATGGACAGGGGAAACACCGGGGAGCTGTTTTTT. The full variable domain, with the rest looked up from reference TRBV11-2 and TRBJ2-2, is EAGVAQSPRYKIIEKRQSVAFWCNPISGHATLYWYQQILGQGPKLLIQFQNNGVVDDSQLPKDRFSAERLKGVDSTLKIQPAKLEDSAVYLCASSMDRGNTGELFFGEGSRLTVL.

The chain uses TRBV28 and TRBJ1-4, with D possibly matching TRBD1 (6 bases). The CDR3 spans 12 residues. V was cut by 6 bases and J by 10 bases, with 12 bases left in between. CDR1 is MDHEN and CDR2 is SYDVKM in the germline V gene. CDR3 in amino acids: CASSPEGGKLFF. The DNA of the CDR3 is TGTGCCAGCAGCCCCGAGGGGGGAAAACTGTTTTTT.

The genes are TRBV19 and TRBJ1-2, with TRBD1 matching 8 bases. With V trimmed by 4 bases and J by 4 bases, 14 bases remained unmatched. Germline CDR1 is LNHDA and CDR2 is SQIVND (reference sequence). The CDR3 contains 17 residues. The chain's CDR3 is CASSTTLDRARGYGYTF. Here the CDR3 DNA reads TGTGCCAGTAGTACTACCCTGGACAGGGCGAGGGGCTATGGCTACACCTTC.

The V gene is TRBV7-2, the J gene TRBJ2-7; unclear D gene. V was cut by 4 bases and J by 7 bases, with 11 bases left in between. Germline loops: CDR1 SGHTA, CDR2 FQGNSA. The CDR3 sequence is 12 residues long. CDR3 DNA: TGTGCCAGCAGCTCGAGTCGCACGGAGCAGTACTTC. Encoded protein: CASSSSRTEQYF.

The chain employs TRBV7-9 and TRBJ2-3, with D perhaps matching TRBD2 (5 bases). Germline lookup yields CDR1 SEHNR and CDR2 FQNEAQ (reference sequence). The CDR3 consists of 15 residues. V lost 5 bases and J lost 4, with 16 bases in between. The CDR3 sequence: CASSRRGSGADTQYF. CDR3 nucleotides: TGTGCCAGCAGCCGAAGAGGGAGCGGCGCAGATACGCAGTATTTT.

The chain has TRBV11-3 and TRBJ2-7; 7 bases map to TRBD2. V lost 0 bases to trimming and J lost 0 bases; unmatched junction nucleotides: 2. Germline V CDR1 and CDR2: SGHNT, YENEEA. The length of the CDR3 is 15 residues. The CDR3 region has the DNA TGTGCCAGCAGCTTAGAGGCGGGGGACTCCTACGAGCAGTACTTC. Translation gives CASSLEAGDSYEQYF.

This chain uses TRBV5-1 with TRBJ2-3; 11 nucleotides align to TRBD2. V was clipped by 4 bases and J by 0 bases; unmatched bases: 13. CDR3 size: 19 residues. Germline V gene lookup returns CDR1 SGHRS and CDR2 YFSETQ. In DNA, the CDR3 is TGCGCCAGCAGCCTCTCTACTAGCGGGGGCGGTTCTAGCACAGATACGCAGTATTTT. It codes for CASSLSTSGGGSSTDTQYF.

The V and J genes are TRBV7-2 and TRBJ1-5; no firm D call. The CDR3 is 14 amino acids. Between the trimmed V and J ends, which lost 1 base and 0 bases, there was a span of 4 bases. Germline assignment: CDR1 SGHTA and CDR2 FQGNSA. In nucleotides, the CDR3 is TGTGCCAGCAGCTTAGGGGATAGCAATCAGCCCCAGCATTTT. Residues: CASSLGDSNQPQHF.

The chain links TRBV27 to TRBJ2-1; TRBD2 agrees at 7 bases. The CDR3 loop spans 14 amino acids. Germline V CDR1 and CDR2: MNHEY, SMNVEV (reference sequence). The junction had 8 bases not matched to a gene; V was cut back by 5 bases and J by 7 bases. The CDR3 DNA reads as TGTGCCAGCAGTACAAGACTAGCTACTAATGAGCAGTTCTTC. Translation gives CASSTRLATNEQFF.

The chain links TRBV11-2 to TRBJ2-5; D may match TRBD1 or TRBD2 (6 bases each). The CDR3 length is 16 residues. Germline CDR1 and CDR2: SGHAT and FQNNGV. Trimming stripped 0 bases from V and 5 bases from J, with 16 bases between. The CDR3 is CASSLEPTTGRETQYF. The CDR3 DNA follows: TGTGCCAGCAGCTTAGAACCAACTACAGGGAGGGAGACCCAGTACTTC.

The chain couples TRBV7-9 to TRBJ1-2; D possibly corresponds to TRBD1 (6 bases). Germline CDR1 and CDR2: SEHNR and FQNEAQ (reference sequence). CDR3 length: 17 amino acids. V lost 3 bases and J lost 5, with 22 bases in between. The CDR3 DNA reads TGTGCCAGCAGCTTGGACCCCCGGACAGCACAGTTGTATGGCTACACCTTC. Protein product: CASSLDPRTAQLYGYTF.

This clone has only one observation. The rearrangement links TRBV7-9 to TRBJ1-1; D perhaps matches TRBD1 (5 bases). The V gene lost 5 bases and the J gene lost 8 bases, with 9 bases spanning the gap. The CDR3 runs to 11 residues. In germline, CDR1 is SEHNR, CDR2 FQNEAQ (reference sequence). In DNA form, the CDR3 reads TGTGCCAGCAGCGGGACGGCCGAAGCTTTCTTT. Its protein is CASSGTAEAFF. Looking up the rest from reference TRBV7-9 and TRBJ1-1 gives the full variable domain: DTGVSQNPRHKITKRGQNVTFRCDPISEHNRLYWYRQTLGQGPEFLTYFQNEAQLEKSRLLSDRFSAERPKGSFSTLEIQRTEQGDSAMYLCASSGTAEAFFGQGTRLTVV.

J is TRBJ2-3 and V is TRBV5-1; 9 bases align to TRBD2. This CDR3 contains 15 residues. Germline V gives CDR1 SGHRS, CDR2 YFSETQ. With V trimmed by 1 base and J by 4 bases, 4 bases remained unmatched. In DNA form, the CDR3 reads TGCGCCAGCAGCTTGATGGCGGGGGGGTCAGATACGCAGTATTTT. Translation: CASSLMAGGSDTQYF.

The genes are TRBV5-8 and TRBJ1-5; a weak D match, TRBD1 (5 bases). In germline, CDR1 is SGHTS, CDR2 YDEGEE. The CDR3 sequence is 14 residues long. Trimming removed 2 bases from V and 4 bases from J, with 10 bases in between. The CDR3 sequence is CASSFNWGNQPQHF. The CDR3 coding sequence is TGTGCCAGCAGCTTTAACTGGGGGAATCAGCCCCAGCATTTT.

The CDR3 bases are TGTGCCAGCAGCATCGGGCAAGGCGCTAATGAAAAACTGTTTTTT. As protein: CASSIGQGANEKLFF. The chain joins TRBV7-2 to TRBJ1-4; the D is unclear. The CDR3 is made up of 15 amino acids. V shed 5 bases and J shed 3 bases, with 13 bases lying between them. The germline gives CDR1 SGHTA, CDR2 FQGNSA.

This clone was detected only once. The J gene is TRBJ1-2, the V gene TRBV7-3; the match to TRBD1 covers 8 bases. The CDR3 totals 15 residues. V gave up 2 bases and J gave up 3 bases; unmatched junction bases: 5. CDR1 SGHTA and CDR2 FQGTGA come from the germline V gene. CDR3 sequence (DNA): TGTGCCAGCAGCTTACTTCCGGACAGGGACTATGGCTACACCTTC. It specifies CASSLLPDRDYGYTF.

This chain joins TRBV19 and TRBJ2-5, with a tentative D call TRBD2 (5 bases). Germline V gene lookup returns CDR1 LNHDA and CDR2 SQIVND (reference sequence). Trimming cost V 3 bases and J 2 bases, with 10 bases left between them. The CDR3 totals 14 residues. The CDR3: CASSISGVQETQYF. The CDR3, as DNA: TGTGCCAGTAGTATTTCCGGGGTACAAGAGACCCAGTACTTC. Full variable domain (outside the CDR3, taken from reference TRBV19 and TRBJ2-5): DGGITQSPKYLFRKEGQNVTLSCEQNLNHDAMYWYRQDPGQGLRLIYYSQIVNDFQKGDIAEGYSVSREKKESFPLTVTSAQKNPTAFYLCASSISGVQETQYFGPGTRLLVL.

The chain links TRBV28 to TRBJ1-1, with D perhaps matching TRBD1 (6 bases). This CDR3 has 16 amino acids. Germline V gives CDR1 MDHEN, CDR2 SYDVKM. Trimming took 6 bases from V and 1 from J, leaving 18 bases between them. CDR3 sequence reads: CASRPSTGGWNTEAFF. The CDR3 DNA is TGTGCCAGCAGGCCTTCCACGGGGGGCTGGAACACTGAAGCTTTCTTT.

This chain links TRBV19 with TRBJ2-5; the match to TRBD1 covers 8 bases. The length of the CDR3 is 13 residues. Trimming cost V 5 bases and J 3 bases; bases outside gene matches: 2. CDR1 is LNHDA, CDR2 SQIVND, per germline (reference sequence). The CDR3 loop is CASSLDREETQYF. CDR3 DNA: TGTGCCAGTAGTCTGGACAGGGAAGAGACCCAGTACTTC.

The V gene is TRBV7-9, the J gene TRBJ2-5; weak D call: TRBD2 (6 bases). The CDR3 is made up of 14 amino acids. V lost 4 bases and J lost 4, with 13 bases in between. Germline loops: CDR1 SEHNR, CDR2 FQNEAQ (reference sequence). The chain's CDR3 is CASSSLRGLETQYF. DNA of the CDR3: TGTGCCAGCAGCTCCCTCCGGGGGTTAGAGACCCAGTACTTC.

The chain couples TRBV27 to TRBJ2-7, with D hard to call. The CDR3 extends over 12 amino acids. CDR1 and CDR2 (germline): MNHEY, SMNVEV (reference sequence). Trimming pared 4 bases from V and 0 bases from J, leaving 4 bases between. The DNA for the CDR3 is TGTGCCAGCAGTTCGTCCTCCTACGAGCAGTACTTC. Residues: CASSSSSYEQYF.